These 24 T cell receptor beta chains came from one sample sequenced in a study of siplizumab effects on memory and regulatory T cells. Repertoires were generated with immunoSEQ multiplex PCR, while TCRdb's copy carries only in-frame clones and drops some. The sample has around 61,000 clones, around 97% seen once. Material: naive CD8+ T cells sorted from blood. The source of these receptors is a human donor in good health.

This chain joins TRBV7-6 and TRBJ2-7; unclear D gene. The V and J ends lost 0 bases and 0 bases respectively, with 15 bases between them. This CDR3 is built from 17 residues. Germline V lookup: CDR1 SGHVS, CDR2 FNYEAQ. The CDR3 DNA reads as TGTGCCAGCAGCTTAGCTTTGGGCAAGGGCAGCTCCTACGAGCAGTACTTC. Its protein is CASSLALGKGSSYEQYF.

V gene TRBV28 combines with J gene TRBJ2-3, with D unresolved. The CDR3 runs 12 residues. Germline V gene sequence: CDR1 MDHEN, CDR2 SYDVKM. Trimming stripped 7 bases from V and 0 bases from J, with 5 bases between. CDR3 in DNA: TGTGCCAGCACCAACAGCACAGATACGCAGTATTTT. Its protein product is CASTNSTDTQYF.

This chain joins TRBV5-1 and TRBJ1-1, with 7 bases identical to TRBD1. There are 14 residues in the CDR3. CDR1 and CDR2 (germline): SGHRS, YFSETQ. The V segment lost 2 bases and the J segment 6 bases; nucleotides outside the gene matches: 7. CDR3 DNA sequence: TGCGCCAGCAGCTTCCTTGGAGGGGGCGCTGAAGCTTTCTTT. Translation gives CASSFLGGGAEAFF.

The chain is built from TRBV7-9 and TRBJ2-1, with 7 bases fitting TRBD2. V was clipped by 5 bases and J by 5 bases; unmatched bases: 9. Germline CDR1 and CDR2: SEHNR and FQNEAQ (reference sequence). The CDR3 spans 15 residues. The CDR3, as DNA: TGTGCCAGCAGCCCAAGCGGGACCCCCCACAATGAGCAGTTCTTC. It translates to CASSPSGTPHNEQFF.

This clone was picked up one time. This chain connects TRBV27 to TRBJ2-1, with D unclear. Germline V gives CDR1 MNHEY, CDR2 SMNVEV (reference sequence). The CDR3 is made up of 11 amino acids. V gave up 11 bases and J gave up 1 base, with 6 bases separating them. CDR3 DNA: TGTGCCGCCGGGTCCTACAATGAGCAGTTCTTC. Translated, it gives CAAGSYNEQFF.

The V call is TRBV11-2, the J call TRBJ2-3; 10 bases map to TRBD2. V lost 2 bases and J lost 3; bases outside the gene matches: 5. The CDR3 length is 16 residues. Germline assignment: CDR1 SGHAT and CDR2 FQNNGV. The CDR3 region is CASSLLAGEGTDTQYF. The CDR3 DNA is TGTGCCAGCAGCTTACTAGCGGGAGAGGGGACAGATACGCAGTATTTT.

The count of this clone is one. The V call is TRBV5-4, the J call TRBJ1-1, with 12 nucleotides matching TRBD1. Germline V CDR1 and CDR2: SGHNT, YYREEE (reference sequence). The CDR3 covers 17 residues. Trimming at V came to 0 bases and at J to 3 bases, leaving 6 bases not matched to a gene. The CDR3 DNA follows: TGTGCCAGCAGCTTGGAGGGACAGGGGGCAATTTACACTGAAGCTTTCTTT. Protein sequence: CASSLEGQGAIYTEAFF.

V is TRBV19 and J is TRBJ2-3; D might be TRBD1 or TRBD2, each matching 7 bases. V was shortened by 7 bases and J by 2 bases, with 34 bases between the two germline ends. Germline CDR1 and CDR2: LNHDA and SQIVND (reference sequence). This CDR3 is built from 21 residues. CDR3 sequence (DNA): TGTGCCAGTACCCCTTTTGGGGGAGGGGGCATCTGGGAGCAATCCACAGATACGCAGTATTTT. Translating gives CASTPFGGGGIWEQSTDTQYF.

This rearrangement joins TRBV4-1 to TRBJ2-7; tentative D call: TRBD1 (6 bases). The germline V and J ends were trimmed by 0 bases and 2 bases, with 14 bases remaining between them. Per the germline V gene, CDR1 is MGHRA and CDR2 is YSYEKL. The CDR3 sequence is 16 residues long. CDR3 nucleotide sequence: TGCGCCAGCAGCCAAGAGGGCCTCGGGACACCCTACGAGCAGTACTTC. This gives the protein CASSQEGLGTPYEQYF.

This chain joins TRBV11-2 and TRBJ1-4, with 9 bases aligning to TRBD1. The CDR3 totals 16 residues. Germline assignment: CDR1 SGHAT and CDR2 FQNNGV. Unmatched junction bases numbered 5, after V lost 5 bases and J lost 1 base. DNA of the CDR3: TGTGCCAGCAGCCGTGACAGGGGGGAAACTAATGAAAAACTGTTTTTT. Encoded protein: CASSRDRGETNEKLFF.

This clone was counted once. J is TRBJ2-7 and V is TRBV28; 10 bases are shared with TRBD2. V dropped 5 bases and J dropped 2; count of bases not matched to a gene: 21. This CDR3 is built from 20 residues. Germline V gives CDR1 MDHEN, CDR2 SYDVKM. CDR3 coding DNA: TGTGCCAGCAGTACCACCCGCGGACTAGCGGCTGGATTTCAAGCCTACGAGCAGTACTTC. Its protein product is CASSTTRGLAAGFQAYEQYF. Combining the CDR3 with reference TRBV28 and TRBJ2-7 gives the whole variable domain DVKVTQSSRYLVKRTGEKVFLECVQDMDHENMFWYRQDPGLGLRLIYFSYDVKMKEKGDIPEGYSVSREKKERFSLILESASTNQTSMYLCASSTTRGLAAGFQAYEQYFGPGTRLTVT.

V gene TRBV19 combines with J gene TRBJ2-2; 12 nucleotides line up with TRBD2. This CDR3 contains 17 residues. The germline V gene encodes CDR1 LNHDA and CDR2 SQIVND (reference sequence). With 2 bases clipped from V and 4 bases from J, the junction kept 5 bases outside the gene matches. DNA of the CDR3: TGTGCCAGTAGTATACCGACTAGCGGGAGCCCCACCGGGGAGCTGTTTTTT. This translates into CASSIPTSGSPTGELFF.

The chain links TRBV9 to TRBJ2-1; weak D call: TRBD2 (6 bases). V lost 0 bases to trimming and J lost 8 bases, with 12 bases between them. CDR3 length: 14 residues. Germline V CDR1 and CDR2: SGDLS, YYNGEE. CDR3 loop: CASSVGSSVYEQFF. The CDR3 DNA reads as TGTGCCAGCAGCGTAGGGTCTAGCGTCTATGAGCAGTTCTTC.

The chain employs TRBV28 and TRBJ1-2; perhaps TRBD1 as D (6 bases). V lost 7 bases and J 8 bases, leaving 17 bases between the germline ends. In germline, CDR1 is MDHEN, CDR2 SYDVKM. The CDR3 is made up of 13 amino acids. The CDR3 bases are TGTGCCAGCACCAGTGGAGGGGGTTACGGCTACACCTTC. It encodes CASTSGGGYGYTF.

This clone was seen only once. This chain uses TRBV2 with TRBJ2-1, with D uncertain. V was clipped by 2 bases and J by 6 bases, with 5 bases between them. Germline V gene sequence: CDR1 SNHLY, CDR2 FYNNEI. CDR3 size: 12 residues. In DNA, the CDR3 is TGTGCCAGCAGTGAATATGCCAATGAGCAGTTCTTC. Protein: CASSEYANEQFF.

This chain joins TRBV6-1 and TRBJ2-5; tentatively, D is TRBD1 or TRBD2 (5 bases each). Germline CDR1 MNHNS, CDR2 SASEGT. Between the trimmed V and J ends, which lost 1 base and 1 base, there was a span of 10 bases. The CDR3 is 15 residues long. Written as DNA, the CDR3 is TGTGCCAGCAGTGAAGGTTTTGGGGGCCAAGAGACCCAGTACTTC. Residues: CASSEGFGGQETQYF.

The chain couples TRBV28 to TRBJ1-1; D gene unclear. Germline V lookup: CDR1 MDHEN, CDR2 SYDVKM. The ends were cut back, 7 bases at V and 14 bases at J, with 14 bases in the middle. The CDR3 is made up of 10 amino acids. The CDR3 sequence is CASNGPFYFF. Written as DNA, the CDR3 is TGTGCCAGCAACGGACCCTTTTACTTCTTT. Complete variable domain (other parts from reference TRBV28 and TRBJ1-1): DVKVTQSSRYLVKRTGEKVFLECVQDMDHENMFWYRQDPGLGLRLIYFSYDVKMKEKGDIPEGYSVSREKKERFSLILESASTNQTSMYLCASNGPFYFFGQGTRLTVV.

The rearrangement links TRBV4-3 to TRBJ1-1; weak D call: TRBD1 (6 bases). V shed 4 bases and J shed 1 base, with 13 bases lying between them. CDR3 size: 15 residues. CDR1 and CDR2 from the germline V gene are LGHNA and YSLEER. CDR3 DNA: TGCGCCAGCAGCCCCTCCCAACAGGGGAACACTGAAGCTTTCTTT. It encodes CASSPSQQGNTEAFF.

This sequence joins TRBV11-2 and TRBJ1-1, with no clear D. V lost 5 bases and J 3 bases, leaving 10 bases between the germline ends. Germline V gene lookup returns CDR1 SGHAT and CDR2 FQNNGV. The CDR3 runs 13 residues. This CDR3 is CASSNGRDTEAFF. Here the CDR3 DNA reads TGTGCCAGCAGCAACGGACGGGACACTGAAGCTTTCTTT.

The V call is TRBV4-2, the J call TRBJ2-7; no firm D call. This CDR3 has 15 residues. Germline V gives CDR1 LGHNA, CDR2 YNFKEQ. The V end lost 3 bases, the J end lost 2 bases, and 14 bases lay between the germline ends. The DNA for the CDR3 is TGTGCCAGCAGCCAGGATAAGGTTATAACCTACGAGCAGTACTTC. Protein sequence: CASSQDKVITYEQYF.

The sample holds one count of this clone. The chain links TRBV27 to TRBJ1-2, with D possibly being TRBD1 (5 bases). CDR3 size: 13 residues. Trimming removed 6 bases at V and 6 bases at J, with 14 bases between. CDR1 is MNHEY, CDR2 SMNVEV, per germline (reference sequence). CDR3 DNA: TGTGCCAGCAGGCGATTGGGGCGCGATGGCTACACCTTC. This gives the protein CASRRLGRDGYTF.

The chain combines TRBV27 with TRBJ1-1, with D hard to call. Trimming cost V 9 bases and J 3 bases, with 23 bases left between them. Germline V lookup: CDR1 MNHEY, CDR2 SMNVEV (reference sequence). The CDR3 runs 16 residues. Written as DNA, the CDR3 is TGTGCCAGTTTCCCCCCTTTGGCGGCCGTGGACACTGAAGCTTTCTTT. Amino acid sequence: CASFPPLAAVDTEAFF.

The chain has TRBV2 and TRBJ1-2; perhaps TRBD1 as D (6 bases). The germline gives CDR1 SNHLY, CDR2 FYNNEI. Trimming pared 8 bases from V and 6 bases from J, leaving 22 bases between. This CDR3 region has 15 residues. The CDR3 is CASYRPDSGVNGYTF. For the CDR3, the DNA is TGTGCCAGCTATAGACCCGACTCAGGGGTAAATGGCTACACCTTC. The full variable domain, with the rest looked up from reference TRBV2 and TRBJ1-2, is EPEVTQTPSHQVTQMGQEVILRCVPISNHLYFYWYRQILGQKVEFLVSFYNNEISEKSEIFDDQFSVERPDGSNFTLKIRSTKLEDSAMYFCASYRPDSGVNGYTFGSGTRLTVV.

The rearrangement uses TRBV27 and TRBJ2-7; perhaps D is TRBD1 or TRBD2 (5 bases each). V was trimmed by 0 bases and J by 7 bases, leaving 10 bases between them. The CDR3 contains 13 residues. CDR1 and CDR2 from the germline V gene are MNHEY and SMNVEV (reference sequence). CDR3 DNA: TGTGCCAGCAGTTTATCCCGGGGCCTAGAGCAGTACTTC. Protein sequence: CASSLSRGLEQYF.